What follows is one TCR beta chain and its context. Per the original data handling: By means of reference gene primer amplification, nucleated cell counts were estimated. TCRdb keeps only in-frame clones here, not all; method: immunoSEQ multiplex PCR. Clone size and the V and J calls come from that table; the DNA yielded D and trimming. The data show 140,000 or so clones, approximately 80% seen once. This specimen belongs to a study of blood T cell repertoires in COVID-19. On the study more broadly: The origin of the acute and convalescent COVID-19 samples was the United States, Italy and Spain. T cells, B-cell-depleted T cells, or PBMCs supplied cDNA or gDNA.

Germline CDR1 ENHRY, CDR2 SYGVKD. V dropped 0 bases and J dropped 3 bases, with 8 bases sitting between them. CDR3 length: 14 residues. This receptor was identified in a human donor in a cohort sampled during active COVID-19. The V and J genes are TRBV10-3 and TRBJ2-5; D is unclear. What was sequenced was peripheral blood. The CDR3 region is CAISESPPKETQYF. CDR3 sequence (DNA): TGTGCCATCAGTGAGTCTCCGCCTAAAGAGACCCAGTACTTC.